A selection of T cell receptor beta chains follows, all from one sample in a study of T cells after yellow fever vaccination. TCRdb called the 5' RACE reads again in MiXCR, with one record for every CDR3 protein. The repertoire consists of 130,000 or so distinct CDR3 sequences, with approximately 16% occurring once and the leading ten covering roughly 41%. The sample here was CD8+ T cells sorted from PBMCs, taken 5 days after the yellow fever booster vaccination. These receptors were obtained from a man between 18 and 29 years old who received the YFV17D yellow fever vaccine. The CDR3 runs from the conserved cysteine through the conserved F or W. The D gene is left open where the match is weak. Expanded clones get a size class; other rows say once, few or many, or leave the size out.

>TRBV12-3/TRBV12-4|TRBJ2-7|-|few
TGTGCCAGCAGTTTCTGGAGCTACGAGCAGTACTTC
CASSFWSYEQYF
>TRBV12-3/TRBV12-4|TRBJ1-1|-|few
TGTGCCAGCAGTTTACGACAGAACACTGAAGCTTTCTTT
CASSLRQNTEAFF
>TRBV24-1|TRBJ2-3|-|-
TGTGCCACCAGTGATTCCTCGCGGGACAGTTTTGGCACAGATACGCAGTATTTT
CATSDSSRDSFGTDTQYF
>TRBV6-1|TRBJ2-3|TRBD1|-
TGTGCCAGCGTTACCGGACAGGGACGCACAGATACGCAGTATTTT
CASVTGQGRTDTQYF
>TRBV4-2|TRBJ2-5|-|few
TGTGCCAGCAGCCCCCAGGACGGGGGAGGCCAAGAGACCCAGTACTTC
CASSPQDGGGQETQYF
>TRBV15|TRBJ2-1|TRBD2|many
TGTGCCACCAGCAGAGTACAGCGGGGTGCCTACAATGAGCAGTTCTTC
CATSRVQRGAYNEQFF
>TRBV7-8|TRBJ2-1|TRBD2|few
TGTGCCAGCAGCTTAGTTAGCGGGGGGGCTCGGGAGCAGTTCTTC
CASSLVSGGAREQFF
>TRBV11-1|TRBJ2-3|TRBD2|few
TGTGCCAGCCGGGGGGAGGGAGAAGATACGCAGTATTTT
CASRGEGEDTQYF
>TRBV12-3/TRBV12-4|TRBJ2-1|-|-
TGTGCCAGCAGTTTAGCCGAAAGAGGTTTAACCTACAATGAGCAGTTCTTC
CASSLAERGLTYNEQFF
>TRBV29-1|TRBJ1-4|-|-
TGCAGCGGACGAAAGGGAGTGGATGAGGACGGAAAACTGTTTTTT
CSGRKGVDEDGKLFF
>TRBV5-4|TRBJ2-2|-|-
TGTGCCAGCAGCCGCGAAGCACTTGGCGTCGGGGAGCTGTTTTTT
CASSREALGVGELFF
>TRBV4-3|TRBJ1-2|TRBD1|few
TGCGCCAGCAGCCAAATCGCAGGGGGTGGCTACACCTTC
CASSQIAGGGYTF
>TRBV7-8|TRBJ2-5|TRBD2|-
TGTGCCAGCAGCTTAGTTGGGGAGCGGGGGGTCCCTTTCCAAGAGACCCAGTACTTC
CASSLVGERGVPFQETQYF
>TRBV5-4|TRBJ1-1|TRBD1|-
TGTGCCAGCAGCCTAGCAGGGGGTGGCGACACTGAAGCTTTCTTT
CASSLAGGGDTEAFF
>TRBV7-9|TRBJ2-3|TRBD2|-
TGTGCCAGCAGCTTCGCATCGATGACTAGCGGGGACACAGATACGCAGTATTTT
CASSFASMTSGDTDTQYF
>TRBV10-2|TRBJ2-7|TRBD1|few
TGCGCCAGCTCTACAGGGGACCACGAGCAGTACTTC
CASSTGDHEQYF
>TRBV24-1|TRBJ2-5|-|-
TGTGCCACCGAAAGCGAAGTGGGGCAAGAGACCCAGTACTTC
CATESEVGQETQYF
>TRBV29-1|TRBJ1-3|-|-
TGCAGCGTTGACCCAACAGGGCTCGGAAACACCATATATTTT
CSVDPTGLGNTIYF
>TRBV29-1|TRBJ2-1|-|-
TGCAGCGTTGTTGGCAGGGGCCAGCAGGATGAGCAGTTCTTC
CSVVGRGQQDEQFF
>TRBV4-2|TRBJ2-2|-|-
TGTGCCAGCAGCTCTGCAAGGGGCGCCGGGGAGCTGTTTTTT
CASSSARGAGELFF
>TRBV6-5|TRBJ2-1|-|-
TGTGCCAGCAGTTACACGGGGGTGGATGAGCAGTTCTTC
CASSYTGVDEQFF
>TRBV4-1|TRBJ2-1|TRBD1|few
TGCGCCAGCGTTGACAGGGGGCGAGGCAATGAGCAGTTCTTC
CASVDRGRGNEQFF
>TRBV12-3/TRBV12-4|TRBJ2-1|-|few
TGTGCCAGCAGTCCCCAGCGGGATGAGCAGTTCTTC
CASSPQRDEQFF
>TRBV27|TRBJ2-7|-|-
TGTGCCAGCAGTTCCGGGGTTTCACAGCAGTACTTC
CASSSGVSQQYF
>TRBV29-1|TRBJ2-2|-|-
TGCAGCGTTGAAACCGGGGAGCTGTTTTTT
CSVETGELFF
>TRBV4-3|TRBJ2-6|-|-
TGCGCCAGCAGCCAAGCGGGTTCTGGGGCCAACGTCCTGACTTTC
CASSQAGSGANVLTF
>TRBV6-5|TRBJ2-1|-|few
TGTGCCAGCAGTTACTCGGAGGGGAATGAGCAGTTCTTC
CASSYSEGNEQFF
>TRBV6-5|TRBJ2-3|-|-
TGTGCCAGCAGTTACTATATGGTGCCAGATACGCAGTATTTT
CASSYYMVPDTQYF
>TRBV4-1|TRBJ2-1|TRBD1|many
TGCGCCAGCAGCCATCCAGGGGGAGAGAATGAGCAGTTCTTC
CASSHPGGENEQFF
>TRBV27|TRBJ1-6|-|few
TGTGCCAGCAGTTTTGCGTCAAGTAATTCACCCCTCCACTTT
CASSFASSNSPLHF
>TRBV12-5|TRBJ1-4|-|few
TGTGCTAGTGGTTTTATTACGGGCCTCGCTAATGAAAAACTGTTTTTT
CASGFITGLANEKLFF
>TRBV12-3/TRBV12-4|TRBJ2-1|TRBD2|-
TGTGCCAGCAGTCCTTGGGGTAGCGGGGGGGCAGACTACAATGAGCAGTTCTTC
CASSPWGSGGADYNEQFF
>TRBV12-3/TRBV12-4|TRBJ1-2|TRBD1|-
TGTGCCAGCAGTCCTGTCGCCGGGACAGGGGGCGATGGCTACACCTTC
CASSPVAGTGGDGYTF
>TRBV10-3|TRBJ2-1|TRBD1|many
TGTGCCATCAGTGACCTGGGACAGTCACGGCAGTTCTTC
CAISDLGQSRQFF
>TRBV6-5|TRBJ1-1|-|few
TGTGCCAGCGCGTACCGGGTGTATGGTTCGAACACTGAAGCTTTCTTT
CASAYRVYGSNTEAFF
>TRBV5-5|TRBJ1-1|-|-
TGTGCCAGCAGCTTGGCCGGGGGGCGGGGGACTGAAGCTTTCTTT
CASSLAGGRGTEAFF
>TRBV7-6|TRBJ2-1|-|-
TGTGCCAGCAGCTCCGGAAGGGGCTACAATGAGCAGTTCTTC
CASSSGRGYNEQFF
>TRBV7-9|TRBJ1-1|TRBD1|-
TGTGCCAGCAGCCCCGGGACAGGGGCGGAGACTGAAGCTTTCTTT
CASSPGTGAETEAFF
>TRBV6-1|TRBJ1-5|-|-
TGTGCCAGCAGTGTTCGCCTGATTAGCAATCAGCCCCAGCATTTT
CASSVRLISNQPQHF
>TRBV7-9|TRBJ2-2|TRBD2|-
TGTGCCAGCAACGGACTAGCGGGGGCATCGAACACCGGGGAGCTGTTTTTT
CASNGLAGASNTGELFF
>TRBV27|TRBJ1-1|-|-
TGTGCCAGCAGTAGGACCATAACGGGACCCACTGAAGCTTTCTTT
CASSRTITGPTEAFF
>TRBV29-1|TRBJ2-2|-|few
TGCAGCGTTGAGAGCACCGGGGAGCTGTTTTTT
CSVESTGELFF
>TRBV6-5|TRBJ1-2|TRBD1|few
TGTGCCAGCAGTTACTCACTCTCCGGGACAGTCTATGGCTACACCTTC
CASSYSLSGTVYGYTF
>TRBV2|TRBJ1-1|-|many
TGTGCCAGCAGTGAAGTGCCGGGGGCCAGTGAAGCTTTCTTT
CASSEVPGASEAFF